What follows is one T cell receptor (beta chain) and its context. The CDR3 is 14 residues long. V was trimmed by 6 bases and J by 2 bases, leaving 10 bases between them. Germline-derived CDR1 and CDR2 are LNHDA and SQIVND (reference sequence). The source of the sample is a study of blood T cell repertoires in COVID-19. Study-wide context: Acute-phase and convalescent COVID-19 samples originated in the United States, Italy and Spain. Sample material is recorded as cDNA or gDNA derived from T cells, B-cell-depleted T cells, or PBMCs.

Per the authors' pipeline: Reference gene primer amplification gave estimated nucleated cell counts. The repertoire was sequenced with immunoSEQ multiplex PCR; TCRdb's copy has only in-frame clones and lacks some. V, J and clone size are those of that table, while D and trimming were read from the DNA. The table has about 86,000 clones, 65% to 85% seen once. The chain joins TRBV19 to TRBJ2-2, with D perhaps TRBD1 (6 bases). The clonotype originates from a woman of 80 years or more with active or convalescent COVID-19. Sample: peripheral blood. The CDR3 protein is CASRLQGNTGELFF. DNA for the CDR3: TGTGCCAGTAGGCTACAGGGAAACACCGGGGAGCTGTTTTTT.